Sequencing of this TCR beta chain was carried out in a study of T-cell memory formation after mild COVID-19. Study in general: The TCR clusters were mostly specific to one donor. The study, taken as a whole, reports: Prior to infection, memory already included some responding clones, suggesting cross-reactive memory joined.

TCRdb re-derived calls from the 5' RACE reads in MiXCR, one entry per CDR3 protein. The table records around 150,000 distinct CDR3 sequences, roughly 28% of them present only once. For this clonotype: Its specificity is not known.

The TCR comes from an adult woman who had mild COVID-19 (a few samples of this study predate the infection). Cell type and time point are not known. Source material: PBMCs or a T cell subset sorted from them (not recorded which).

The CDR3 region has the DNA TGTGCCAGCAGCCCCTACAGGGCCCAAGAGACCCAGTACTTC. Translating it yields CASSPYRAQETQYF. V and J are TRBV7-2 and TRBJ2-5, with D perhaps TRBD1 (6 bases). The CDR3 has 14 residues. Germline V gene data show CDR1 as SGHTA and CDR2 as FQGNSA. The V gene lost 5 bases and the J gene lost 1 base, with 11 bases spanning the gap. Full variable domain (remainder filled in from reference TRBV7-2 and TRBJ2-5): GAGVSQSPSNKVTEKGKDVELRCDPISGHTALYWYRQSLGQGLEFLIYFQGNSAPDKSGLPSDRFSAERTGGSVSTLTIQRTQQEDSAVYLCASSPYRAQETQYFGPGTRLLVL.